A single sample gave rise to the 32 T cell receptor beta chains below, sequenced in a study of blood T cell repertoires in COVID-19. Here immunoSEQ multiplex PCR was the method, and the copy in TCRdb shows in-frame clones only, minus some. The sample contains 100,000 to 150,000 clones, roughly 84% of which appear only once. The sequencing sample was made of peripheral blood. The receptors were sampled from a woman older than 75 with acute or convalescent COVID-19.

The chain is built from TRBV4-3 and TRBJ2-3, with 9 bases identical to TRBD2. This CDR3 has 17 amino acids. J gave up 4 bases and V 0 bases, and 8 bases lay outside the gene matches. Germline V gives CDR1 LGHNA, CDR2 YSLEER. In DNA, the CDR3 is TGCGCCAGCAGCCAAGATTTTATTACTAGCGGGTCAGATACGCAGTATTTT. This encodes CASSQDFITSGSDTQYF.

The chain joins TRBV5-1 to TRBJ2-1; D is unresolved. V gave up 4 bases and J gave up 9 bases, with 14 bases separating them. CDR3 size: 13 residues. The germline CDR1 and CDR2 sequences are SGHRS and YFSETQ. The CDR3 protein is CASSPRQIGEQFF. The CDR3 DNA reads as TGCGCCAGCAGCCCCAGACAAATAGGTGAGCAGTTCTTC.

The rearrangement joins TRBV7-9 to TRBJ2-7; 9 bases are a match to TRBD2. The J segment lost 4 bases and the V segment lost 3 bases, leaving 4 bases of the junction unmatched. This CDR3 is built from 14 residues. The germline CDR1 and CDR2 sequences are SEHNR and FQNEAQ (reference sequence). CDR3 sequence reads: CASSFGSGSYEQYF. CDR3 coding DNA: TGTGCCAGCAGCTTTGGTAGCGGGAGTTACGAGCAGTACTTC.

This sequence joins TRBV11-2 and TRBJ1-2; D ambiguous. In germline, CDR1 is SGHAT, CDR2 FQNNGV. Trimming cost V 0 bases and J 5 bases, with 10 bases left between them. The CDR3 has 14 amino acids. The CDR3 spells CASSLEVARYGYTF. The CDR3 DNA follows: TGTGCCAGCAGCTTAGAAGTCGCCAGGTATGGCTACACCTTC.

The V call is TRBV6-2 or TRBV6-3, the J call TRBJ2-4, with 9 bases lining up with TRBD1. This CDR3 has 15 residues. The V segment lost 1 base and the J segment 4 bases; nucleotides outside the gene matches: 2. The germline V gene encodes CDR1 MNHEY and CDR2 SVGEGT. CDR3 residues: CASSYFGTGKNIQYF. Here the CDR3 DNA reads TGTGCCAGCAGTTACTTCGGGACAGGGAAAAACATTCAGTACTTC.

The rearrangement uses TRBV6-1 and TRBJ2-5; D is ambiguous. Germline V CDR1 and CDR2: MNHNS, SASEGT. This CDR3 spans 12 amino acids. V was cut by 5 bases and J by 2 bases, with 6 bases left in between. CDR3 coding DNA: TGTGCCAGCAGTTATAGTCAAGAGACCCAGTACTTC. This gives the protein CASSYSQETQYF.

J is TRBJ2-7 and V is TRBV2, with 7 bases that match TRBD1. Germline loops: CDR1 SNHLY, CDR2 FYNNEI. The V segment lost 3 bases and the J segment 10 bases; nucleotides outside the gene matches: 9. This CDR3 is 13 amino acids long. This CDR3 reads CASSDYGRGPQYF. Written as DNA, the CDR3 is TGTGCCAGCAGTGACTACGGAAGGGGGCCCCAGTACTTC. The complete variable domain, with remaining parts taken from reference TRBV2 and TRBJ2-7, reads EPEVTQTPSHQVTQMGQEVILRCVPISNHLYFYWYRQILGQKVEFLVSFYNNEISEKSEIFDDQFSVERPDGSNFTLKIRSTKLEDSAMYFCASSDYGRGPQYFGPGTRLTVT.

The CDR3 sequence is CASSGRLSRVASPLHF. Here the CDR3 DNA reads TGTGCCAGCAGTGGGCGGTTGAGCAGGGTAGCCTCACCCCTCCACTTT. The J gene is TRBJ1-6, the V gene TRBV2, with D possibly being TRBD1 (5 bases). The ends were cut back, 4 bases at V and 10 bases at J, with 20 bases in the middle. Germline V gives CDR1 SNHLY, CDR2 FYNNEI. This CDR3 contains 16 residues.

The gene calls are TRBV28 and TRBJ1-2, with 9 bases aligning to TRBD1. The CDR3 loop spans 13 amino acids. Germline V lookup: CDR1 MDHEN, CDR2 SYDVKM. J was trimmed by 8 bases and V by 5 bases; bases with no gene match: 6. The CDR3 DNA sequence: TGTGCCAGCAGTAAAGACAGGGGGAAAGGCTACACCTTC. It specifies CASSKDRGKGYTF.

The chain links TRBV7-9 to TRBJ1-4, with TRBD1 matching over 7 bases. Trimming at V came to 5 bases and at J to 4 bases, leaving 10 bases not matched to a gene. Germline V gene lookup returns CDR1 SEHNR and CDR2 FQNEAQ (reference sequence). This CDR3 has 16 residues. CDR3: CASSRSTGWVNEKLFF. The CDR3 DNA is TGTGCCAGCAGCCGATCGACAGGGTGGGTTAATGAAAAACTGTTTTTT.

The chain joins TRBV11-2 to TRBJ1-2; the D is unclear. The CDR3 spans 18 residues. Germline CDR1 is SGHAT and CDR2 is FQNNGV. V shed 5 bases and J shed 8 bases, with 30 bases lying between them. CDR3 sequence (DNA): TGTGCCAGCAGCCGCTTGTTAGGCCCATCGAGCGGCTCCGGGGGCTACACCTTC. Translating gives CASSRLLGPSSGSGGYTF.

This rearrangement joins TRBV30 to TRBJ2-3; 7 bases are shared with TRBD2. Germline CDR1 is GTSNPN and CDR2 is SVGIG (reference sequence). After removal of 2 bases from V and 2 bases from J, the junction contained 4 bases not matched to a gene. CDR3 length equals 14 residues. The CDR3 DNA follows: TGTGCCTGGAGTATCGGGAGGTCCACAGATACGCAGTATTTT. Its translation is CAWSIGRSTDTQYF.

The chain combines TRBV7-2 with TRBJ2-1, with D perhaps matching TRBD1 (6 bases). The CDR3 has 12 residues. V was clipped by 1 base and J by 15 bases, with 13 bases between them. CDR1 is SGHTA and CDR2 is FQGNSA in the germline V gene. CDR3 in DNA: TGTGCCAGCAGCTTAGTAGGGGGAGCCCCGTTCTTC. Translated: CASSLVGGAPFF.

The rearrangement uses TRBV30 and TRBJ2-2; 7 nucleotides agree with TRBD1. CDR3 size: 15 residues. The germline CDR1 and CDR2 sequences are GTSNPN and SVGIG (reference sequence). V shed 3 bases, J shed 2 bases, and the junction held 6 bases outside the gene matches. CDR3 region: CAWRHRGLNTGELFF. The DNA of the CDR3 is TGTGCCTGGAGGCACAGGGGCCTTAACACCGGGGAGCTGTTTTTT. Full variable domain (outside the CDR3, taken from reference TRBV30 and TRBJ2-2): SQTIHQWPATLVQPVGSPLSLECTVEGTSNPNLYWYRQAAGRGLQLLFYSVGIGQISSEVPQNLSASRPQDRQFILSSKKLLLSDSGFYLCAWRHRGLNTGELFFGEGSRLTVL.

The count of this clone is one. Germline and junction disagree at one end, which may indicate a read error. The V call is TRBV30, the J call TRBJ2-1, with 7 bases aligning to TRBD2. In germline, CDR1 is GTSNPN, CDR2 SVGIG (reference sequence). The CDR3 has 13 residues. Here the CDR3 DNA reads TGTGCCTGTCTTTACCAGCGGGATGCCCGGCGAGTCTTC. It codes for CACLYQRDARRVF.

This chain links TRBV19 with TRBJ1-2; 7 bases line up with TRBD1. The CDR3 loop spans 14 amino acids. J gave up 2 bases and V 4 bases, and 4 bases lay outside the gene matches. CDR1 and CDR2 (germline): LNHDA, SQIVND (reference sequence). The CDR3 DNA is TGTGCCAGTAGTAAGGAGACAGGGAACTATGGCTACACCTTC. Translation: CASSKETGNYGYTF.

The chain has TRBV7-9 and TRBJ2-7; D unclear. The germline V gene has CDR1 SEHNR and CDR2 FQNEAQ (reference sequence). There are 16 residues in the CDR3. V lost 5 bases, J lost 0 bases, and 17 bases lay in between. CDR3 DNA sequence: TGTGCCAGCAGCCCATCTACCCTCAAGTTCTCCTACGAGCAGTACTTC. It codes for CASSPSTLKFSYEQYF.

This clone was detected once. This rearrangement joins TRBV5-4 to TRBJ2-7; 12 bases agree with TRBD2. Germline V gives CDR1 SGHNT, CDR2 YYREEE (reference sequence). The J segment lost 7 bases and the V segment lost 5 bases, leaving 7 bases of the junction unmatched. The CDR3 contains 14 residues. The chain's CDR3 is CASSPTSGRGEQYF. The CDR3 nucleotides are TGTGCCAGCAGTCCGACTAGCGGGAGAGGAGAGCAGTACTTC.

This chain connects TRBV2 to TRBJ2-1, with 9 bases lining up with TRBD2. From germline, CDR1 is SNHLY and CDR2 FYNNEI. V trimming: 7 bases; J trimming: 5 bases; junction bases outside the gene matches: 9. The CDR3 spans 15 residues. The CDR3 bases are TGTGCCAGCACCGTAGGGACTAGCTCAAACAATGAGCAGTTCTTC. Protein sequence: CASTVGTSSNNEQFF.

This clone appeared a few times. The CDR3, as DNA: TGTGCCAGCTCACCACCGGGGCTTCTGGGGTCAGGTGGCTACACCTTC. Protein product: CASSPPGLLGSGGYTF. The rearrangement links TRBV18 to TRBJ1-2; possibly TRBD1 for D (5 bases). The CDR3 runs to 16 residues. In germline, CDR1 is KGHSH, CDR2 LQKENI. The V end lost 0 bases, the J end lost 7 bases, and 18 bases lay between the germline ends. The full variable domain, its missing parts supplied by reference TRBV18 and TRBJ1-2, is NAGVMQNPRHLVRRRGQEARLRCSPMKGHSHVYWYRQLPEEGLKFMVYLQKENIIDESGMPKERFSAEFPKEGPSILRIQQVVRGDSAAYFCASSPPGLLGSGGYTFGSGTRLTVV.

This chain links TRBV6-5 with TRBJ1-1; D gene unclear. Trimming pared 2 bases from V and 4 bases from J, leaving 11 bases between. Germline V gives CDR1 MNHEY, CDR2 SVGAGI. The CDR3 is 14 amino acids. The CDR3 sequence: CASSYKVWSTEAFF. The CDR3 nucleotides read TGTGCCAGCAGTTACAAAGTTTGGAGCACTGAAGCTTTCTTT.

The chain carries TRBV2 and TRBJ2-1; tentative D call: TRBD2 (5 bases). This CDR3 comprises 13 residues. V lost 5 bases and J lost 4, with 9 bases in between. Per germline, CDR1 SNHLY and CDR2 FYNNEI. The CDR3 loop is CASSQTIYNEQFF. Here the CDR3 DNA reads TGTGCCAGCAGTCAGACTATTTACAATGAGCAGTTCTTC.

This clone appeared a few times. The chain joins TRBV19 to TRBJ2-2; a weak D match, TRBD2 (6 bases). Per germline, CDR1 LNHDA and CDR2 SQIVND (reference sequence). This CDR3 has 17 residues. V lost 5 bases to trimming and J lost 2 bases, with 18 bases between them. CDR3 nucleotides: TGTGCCAGTAGTTGGGCGGGATATAGAACTAACACCGGGGAGCTGTTTTTT. This encodes CASSWAGYRTNTGELFF.

The chain links TRBV5-1 to TRBJ1-1; tentative D call: TRBD1 (6 bases). Germline CDR1 SGHRS, CDR2 YFSETQ. The CDR3 consists of 15 residues. V lost 3 bases and J lost 0, with 12 bases in between. The CDR3 sequence: CASSYGTMLNTEAFF. In nucleotides, the CDR3 is TGCGCCAGCAGCTACGGGACAATGCTGAACACTGAAGCTTTCTTT. The full variable domain, in which reference TRBV5-1 and TRBJ1-1 provide the parts outside the CDR3, is KAGVTQTPRYLIKTRGQQVTLSCSPISGHRSVSWYQQTPGQGLQFLFEYFSETQRNKGNFPGRFSGRQFSNSRSEMNVSTLELGDSALYLCASSYGTMLNTEAFFGQGTRLTVV.

Only one count was recorded for this clone. This rearrangement joins TRBV5-6 to TRBJ1-2, with TRBD1 matching 7 bases. With V trimmed by 5 bases and J by 3 bases, 4 bases remained unmatched. The length of the CDR3 is 13 residues. Germline CDR1 and CDR2: SGHDT and YYEEEE. The CDR3 is CASSSQGDYGYTF. The CDR3 coding sequence is TGTGCCAGCAGTTCTCAGGGGGACTATGGCTACACCTTC.

The chain couples TRBV30 to TRBJ1-6; perhaps TRBD1 as D (6 bases). The CDR3 runs to 13 residues. Germline lookup yields CDR1 GTSNPN and CDR2 SVGIG (reference sequence). The ends were cut back, 1 base at V and 8 bases at J, with 9 bases in the middle. The CDR3 sequence is CAWSGRQDSPLHF. CDR3 in DNA: TGTGCCTGGAGTGGCAGACAGGATTCACCCCTCCACTTT.

This rearrangement joins TRBV7-2 to TRBJ2-7; 7 bases fit TRBD2. The CDR3 consists of 14 residues. V lost 1 base, J lost 6 bases, and 6 bases stayed unmatched. Germline values: CDR1 SGHTA, CDR2 FQGNSA. The CDR3 region is CASSLGGGITEQYF. CDR3 nucleotide sequence: TGTGCCAGCAGCTTAGGGGGGGGGATCACCGAGCAGTACTTC. The full variable domain, with the rest looked up from reference TRBV7-2 and TRBJ2-7, is GAGVSQSPSNKVTEKGKDVELRCDPISGHTALYWYRQSLGQGLEFLIYFQGNSAPDKSGLPSDRFSAERTGGSVSTLTIQRTQQEDSAVYLCASSLGGGITEQYFGPGTRLTVT.

This clone was seen a few times. This chain connects TRBV19 to TRBJ2-7; D unclear. The CDR3 has 13 amino acids. CDR1 is LNHDA, CDR2 SQIVND, per germline (reference sequence). V was clipped by 5 bases and J by 2 bases, with 10 bases between them. CDR3 coding DNA: TGTGCCAGTAGTTTGGGCAGTACCTACGAGCAGTACTTC. This translates into CASSLGSTYEQYF.

This chain's CDR3 is CASSLFSAGTGELFF. The CDR3 DNA sequence: TGTGCCAGCAGCTTGTTTAGTGCGGGGACCGGGGAGCTGTTTTTT. The chain employs TRBV5-5 and TRBJ2-2, with D maybe TRBD2 (6 bases). The germline gives CDR1 SGHKS, CDR2 YYEKEE (reference sequence). Trimming took 1 base from V and 5 from J, leaving 12 bases between them. This CDR3 has 15 residues.

This clone was observed once. The rearrangement links TRBV18 to TRBJ2-7; no definite D call. Between the trimmed V and J ends, which lost 2 bases and 0 bases, there was a span of 11 bases. CDR3 length: 15 amino acids. Germline V gene lookup returns CDR1 KGHSH and CDR2 LQKENI. This CDR3 is CASSPTQSGSYEQYF. The CDR3 DNA reads TGTGCCAGCTCACCAACCCAGTCTGGCTCCTACGAGCAGTACTTC.

This rearrangement joins TRBV2 to TRBJ1-6; TRBD1 matches at 7 bases. V shed 6 bases, J shed 6 bases, and the junction held 11 bases outside the gene matches. The V gene's germline CDR1 is SNHLY and CDR2 FYNNEI. This CDR3 has 16 residues. CDR3 bases: TGTGCCAGCAGAGTAACCACAGGGGTTAGTAATTCACCCCTCCACTTT. Translation gives CASRVTTGVSNSPLHF.

The sample holds a few counts of this clone. The rearrangement joins TRBV2 to TRBJ2-5; the match to TRBD2 covers 8 bases. There are 16 residues in the CDR3. V was pared by 2 bases and J by 0 bases, with 5 bases of the junction left unmatched. Germline V gives CDR1 SNHLY, CDR2 FYNNEI. The CDR3 loop reads CASSEQASGYQETQYF. The CDR3 DNA reads as TGTGCCAGCAGTGAACAGGCTAGCGGGTACCAAGAGACCCAGTACTTC. The variable domain in full, with the rest retrieved from reference TRBV2 and TRBJ2-5, is EPEVTQTPSHQVTQMGQEVILRCVPISNHLYFYWYRQILGQKVEFLVSFYNNEISEKSEIFDDQFSVERPDGSNFTLKIRSTKLEDSAMYFCASSEQASGYQETQYFGPGTRLLVL.